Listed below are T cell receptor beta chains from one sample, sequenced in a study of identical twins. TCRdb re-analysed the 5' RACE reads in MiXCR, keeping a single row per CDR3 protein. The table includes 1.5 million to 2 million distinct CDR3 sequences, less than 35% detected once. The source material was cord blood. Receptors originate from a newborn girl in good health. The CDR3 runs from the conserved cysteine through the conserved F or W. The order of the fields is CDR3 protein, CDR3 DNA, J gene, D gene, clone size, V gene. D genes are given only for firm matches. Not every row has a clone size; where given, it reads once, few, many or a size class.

CDR3 protein: CASSLRPPVAGISYNEQFF
CDR3 DNA: TGTGCCAGCAGCTTACGTCCCCCCGTAGCGGGGATTTCCTACAATGAGCAGTTCTTC
J gene: TRBJ2-1
D gene: TRBD2
clone size: NA
V gene: TRBV11-2

CDR3 protein: CASSMGQGGYNEQFF
CDR3 DNA: TGTGCCAGTAGTATGGGGCAGGGGGGATACAATGAGCAGTTCTTC
J gene: TRBJ2-1
D gene: NA
clone size: NA
V gene: TRBV19

CDR3 protein: CASSSTGGDYGYTF
CDR3 DNA: TGTGCCAGCAGCTCGACAGGGGGCGACTATGGCTACACCTTC
J gene: TRBJ1-2
D gene: TRBD1
clone size: NA
V gene: TRBV7-2

CDR3 protein: CASSEGNTYEQYF
CDR3 DNA: TGTGCCAGCAGTGAAGGAAACACCTACGAGCAGTACTTC
J gene: TRBJ2-7
D gene: NA
clone size: NA
V gene: TRBV25-1

CDR3 protein: CASSQPQLAGSYNEQFF
CDR3 DNA: TGCGCCAGCAGCCAACCCCAGCTAGCGGGAAGCTACAATGAGCAGTTCTTC
J gene: TRBJ2-1
D gene: TRBD2
clone size: few
V gene: TRBV4-1

CDR3 protein: CATSRIAGRMDTQYF
CDR3 DNA: TGTGCCACCAGCAGAATCGCCGGCCGGATGGATACGCAGTATTTT
J gene: TRBJ2-3
D gene: NA
clone size: few
V gene: TRBV15

CDR3 protein: CASRTDGGYGYTF
CDR3 DNA: TGTGCCAGCAGAACCGACGGAGGCTATGGCTACACCTTC
J gene: TRBJ1-2
D gene: NA
clone size: NA
V gene: TRBV2

CDR3 protein: CASSWSPRRSYYNEQYF
CDR3 DNA: TGTGCCAGCAGCTGGAGCCCCCGGCGGAGCTATTACAATGAGCAGTACTTC
J gene: TRBJ2-7
D gene: NA
clone size: NA
V gene: TRBV3-1

CDR3 protein: CASSLTSGHYNEQFF
CDR3 DNA: TGCGCCAGCAGCTTGACTAGCGGGCACTACAATGAGCAGTTCTTC
J gene: TRBJ2-1
D gene: TRBD2
clone size: many
V gene: TRBV5-1

CDR3 protein: CASSMQGRRGYTDTQYF
CDR3 DNA: TGTGCCAGCAGTATGCAGGGGAGGCGGGGGTACACAGATACGCAGTATTTT
J gene: TRBJ2-3
D gene: NA
clone size: NA
V gene: TRBV12-3/TRBV12-4

CDR3 protein: CSVGGQTSGRGSYNEQYF
CDR3 DNA: TGCAGCGTTGGTGGCCAGACCAGCGGGAGGGGTTCCTACAATGAGCAGTACTTC
J gene: TRBJ2-7
D gene: TRBD2
clone size: NA
V gene: TRBV29-1

CDR3 protein: CASSLGQAEDTEAFF
CDR3 DNA: TGCGCCAGCAGCTTGGGACAGGCGGAAGACACTGAAGCTTTCTTT
J gene: TRBJ1-1
D gene: NA
clone size: few
V gene: TRBV5-1

CDR3 protein: CRPLGGGEGYTF
CDR3 DNA: TGCAGGCCCCTTGGAGGGGGCGAGGGCTACACCTTC
J gene: TRBJ1-2
D gene: TRBD1
clone size: NA
V gene: TRBV20-1

CDR3 protein: CASSSRTSGVFTDTQYF
CDR3 DNA: TGTGCCAGCAGCTCCAGGACTAGCGGGGTTTTCACAGATACGCAGTATTTT
J gene: TRBJ2-3
D gene: TRBD2
clone size: NA
V gene: TRBV9

CDR3 protein: CASSVGSSGVTQYF
CDR3 DNA: TGTGCCAGCAGCGTAGGCTCCTCAGGGGTTACGCAGTATTTT
J gene: TRBJ2-3
D gene: NA
clone size: NA
V gene: TRBV9

CDR3 protein: CAIQRAGGRGNQPQHF
CDR3 DNA: TGTGCCATACAACGGGCAGGGGGCCGAGGCAATCAGCCCCAGCATTTT
J gene: TRBJ1-5
D gene: TRBD1
clone size: few
V gene: TRBV28

CDR3 protein: CASSLAAPRNEQYF
CDR3 DNA: TGTGCCAGCAGCTTAGCGGCACCTCGGAACGAGCAGTACTTC
J gene: TRBJ2-7
D gene: NA
clone size: NA
V gene: TRBV7-9

CDR3 protein: CASSTWEGTDTQYF
CDR3 DNA: TGTGCCAGCAGCACGTGGGAGGGCACAGATACGCAGTATTTT
J gene: TRBJ2-3
D gene: NA
clone size: few
V gene: TRBV27

CDR3 protein: CASTTGAGPDTQYF
CDR3 DNA: TGTGCCAGCACCACGGGGGCCGGGCCAGATACGCAGTATTTT
J gene: TRBJ2-3
D gene: NA
clone size: NA
V gene: TRBV2

CDR3 protein: CASSSSQGRHDYTF
CDR3 DNA: TGCGCCAGCAGCTCTTCACAGGGGCGCCATGACTACACCTTC
J gene: TRBJ1-2
D gene: TRBD1
clone size: many
V gene: TRBV5-1

CDR3 protein: CATSDPPETGELFF
CDR3 DNA: TGTGCCACCAGTGACCCTCCTGAAACCGGGGAGCTGTTTTTT
J gene: TRBJ2-2
D gene: NA
clone size: NA
V gene: TRBV24-1

CDR3 protein: CASSPGGYGGGARPGEQYF
CDR3 DNA: TGCGCCAGCAGCCCAGGAGGTTATGGGGGGGGAGCTCGACCAGGCGAGCAGTACTTC
J gene: TRBJ2-7
D gene: TRBD2
clone size: few
V gene: TRBV5-1

CDR3 protein: CSARVLTGYNEQFF
CDR3 DNA: TGCAGTGCTAGAGTCTTGACAGGGTACAATGAGCAGTTCTTC
J gene: TRBJ2-1
D gene: TRBD1
clone size: NA
V gene: TRBV20-1

CDR3 protein: CASSSSGTFNEQFF
CDR3 DNA: TGTGCCAGCAGTTCTTCCGGGACCTTCAATGAGCAGTTCTTC
J gene: TRBJ2-1
D gene: NA
clone size: NA
V gene: TRBV6-6

CDR3 protein: CASRDGVDYNEKLFF
CDR3 DNA: TGTGCCAGCCGGGACGGGGTCGACTATAATGAAAAACTGTTTTTT
J gene: TRBJ1-4
D gene: NA
clone size: few
V gene: TRBV28

CDR3 protein: CASSYGNRATNEKLFF
CDR3 DNA: TGTGCCAGCAGTTACGGGAACCGTGCAACTAATGAAAAACTGTTTTTT
J gene: TRBJ1-4
D gene: NA
clone size: NA
V gene: TRBV6-5

CDR3 protein: CSARAVGSSYEQYF
CDR3 DNA: TGCAGTGCTAGAGCCGTGGGAAGCTCCTACGAGCAGTACTTC
J gene: TRBJ2-7
D gene: NA
clone size: NA
V gene: TRBV20-1

CDR3 protein: CATSFVGSWGETQYF
CDR3 DNA: TGTGCCACCAGTTTTGTAGGAAGTTGGGGGGAGACCCAGTACTTC
J gene: TRBJ2-5
D gene: NA
clone size: NA
V gene: TRBV6-5

CDR3 protein: CASSLGRAPAGELFF
CDR3 DNA: TGTGCCAGCAGCTTGGGGCGGGCCCCCGCCGGGGAGCTGTTTTTT
J gene: TRBJ2-2
D gene: NA
clone size: NA
V gene: TRBV7-2

CDR3 protein: CASSFGWGETQYF
CDR3 DNA: TGTGCCAGCAGTTTTGGTTGGGGGGAGACCCAGTACTTC
J gene: TRBJ2-5
D gene: NA
clone size: NA
V gene: TRBV6-5

CDR3 protein: CASSPQISYNEQFF
CDR3 DNA: TGTGCCAGCTCACCGCAGATCTCCTACAATGAGCAGTTCTTC
J gene: TRBJ2-1
D gene: NA
clone size: NA
V gene: TRBV18

CDR3 protein: CASSPPSDYEQYF
CDR3 DNA: TGTGCCAGCAGCCCCCCTAGCGACTATGAGCAGTACTTC
J gene: TRBJ2-5
D gene: NA
clone size: once
V gene: TRBV9

CDR3 protein: CASRRTGSGYEQYF
CDR3 DNA: TGTGCCAGCAGACGGACAGGGTCGGGCTACGAGCAGTACTTC
J gene: TRBJ2-7
D gene: TRBD1
clone size: NA
V gene: TRBV6-2/TRBV6-3

CDR3 protein: CASSGDRDETQYF
CDR3 DNA: TGTGCCAGCAGTGGGGACAGGGATGAGACCCAGTACTTC
J gene: TRBJ2-5
D gene: TRBD1
clone size: NA
V gene: TRBV2

CDR3 protein: CASSDLRGFSSNEQFF
CDR3 DNA: TGTGCCAGCAGTGACCTCCGTGGATTTTCGTCCAATGAGCAGTTCTTC
J gene: TRBJ2-1
D gene: NA
clone size: NA
V gene: TRBV2

CDR3 protein: CASSQEGGAWYNEQFF
CDR3 DNA: TGTGCCAGCAGCCAAGAAGGGGGCGCGTGGTACAATGAGCAGTTCTTC
J gene: TRBJ2-1
D gene: TRBD1
clone size: few
V gene: TRBV3-1

CDR3 protein: CASSRRLGAYNEQYF
CDR3 DNA: TGTGCCAGCAGCCGCCGACTAGGGGCCTACAATGAGCAGTACTTC
J gene: TRBJ2-5
D gene: NA
clone size: NA
V gene: TRBV7-2

CDR3 protein: CASSGTVNSPLHF
CDR3 DNA: TGTGCCAGCAGTGGGACAGTTAATTCACCCCTCCACTTT
J gene: TRBJ1-6
D gene: NA
clone size: many
V gene: TRBV6-1

CDR3 protein: CASSLGPTRQETQYF
CDR3 DNA: TGTGCCAGCAGCTTAGGTCCGACACGTCAAGAGACCCAGTACTTC
J gene: TRBJ2-5
D gene: NA
clone size: NA
V gene: TRBV11-1

CDR3 protein: CASSDFSGRGTEAFF
CDR3 DNA: TGTGCCAGCAGTGACTTCTCAGGGAGAGGCACTGAAGCTTTCTTT
J gene: TRBJ1-1
D gene: NA
clone size: few
V gene: TRBV25-1

CDR3 protein: CASRGQGSLYEQYF
CDR3 DNA: TGTGCCAGCAGAGGACAGGGAAGTTTGTACGAGCAGTACTTC
J gene: TRBJ2-7
D gene: TRBD1
clone size: NA
V gene: TRBV27

CDR3 protein: CASSTGFYTYEQYF
CDR3 DNA: TGTGCCAGCAGCACCGGGTTCTACACCTACGAGCAGTACTTC
J gene: TRBJ2-7
D gene: NA
clone size: NA
V gene: TRBV5-6